Each of the 3 T cell receptor beta chains below was sequenced from the same sample in a study of T cell changes during pregnancy in multiple sclerosis. Here immunoSEQ multiplex PCR was the method, and the copy in TCRdb shows in-frame clones only, minus some. Here the sample spans more than 85,000 clones, 94% being singletons. Specimen: peripheral blood, collected before pregnancy. The receptors were gathered from a female donor with multiple sclerosis, enrolled in a pregnancy study.

The chain carries TRBV28 and TRBJ2-1, with 8 positions matching TRBD2. Germline V lookup: CDR1 MDHEN, CDR2 SYDVKM. The ends lost 5 bases at V and 3 bases at J; junction bases unmatched: 6. The CDR3 is 15 residues long. CDR3 bases: TGTGCCAGCAGTGCACCTAGCGGGTTCTACAATGAGCAGTTCTTC. It translates to CASSAPSGFYNEQFF.

The V gene is TRBV6-4, the J gene TRBJ1-2, with TRBD1 matching over 8 bases. With 5 bases clipped from V and 3 bases from J, the junction kept 8 bases outside the gene matches. The CDR3 sequence is 15 residues long. CDR1 and CDR2 (germline): MRHNA, SNTAGT. CDR3 residues: CASSYTGTGDYGYTF. CDR3 bases: TGTGCCAGCAGTTACACCGGGACAGGCGACTATGGCTACACCTTC.

The V and J genes are TRBV27 and TRBJ1-1; perhaps TRBD1 as D (5 bases). Germline CDR1 reads MNHEY; CDR2 reads SMNVEV (reference sequence). CDR3 size: 15 residues. Trimming took 2 bases from V and 6 from J, leaving 16 bases between them. DNA for the CDR3: TGTGCCAGCAGTTTAAGGTTGGGGGGTTCGGCTGAAGCTTTCTTT. Translation: CASSLRLGGSAEAFF.